This T cell receptor beta chain is drawn from a study of T cell repertoires in cytomegalovirus infection. As for the study in general: The authors used CMV epitopes that were HLA-C-restricted (recently identified) and HLA-B-restricted (well studied). An indication of both CMV infection and matching HLA type came from public TCR beta signatures.

With 5 bases removed from V and 0 bases from J, the gap between germline ends came to 29 bases. The germline CDR1 and CDR2 sequences are MDHEN and SYDVKM. The length of the CDR3 is 20 residues. Note on this clonotype: The antigen is undetermined.

Study-level findings and limits: In two of eight donors, the top clonotype was HLA-C-restricted CMV-specific. Cumulative public TCR beta family frequency identified CMV carriers with the relevant HLA.

TCRdb fed the reads into MiXCR, producing one record per CDR3 protein. The sample includes hundreds of thousands of distinct CDR3 sequences, around a third of them seen just once. The rearrangement links TRBV28 to TRBJ2-7, with a tentative D call TRBD1 (7 bases). Sequencing was performed on cultured PBMCs, taken from culture after CMV antigen stimulation. This TCR derives from a human donor in good health (CMV status not recorded). Some clones in this sample may be carry-over from other donors' samples. CDR3 sequence (DNA): TGTGCCAGCAGTGCAGGGGGGACTGACGGAGGGTTAAGTTACTCCTACGAGCAGTACTTC. Translated, it gives CASSAGGTDGGLSYSYEQYF.